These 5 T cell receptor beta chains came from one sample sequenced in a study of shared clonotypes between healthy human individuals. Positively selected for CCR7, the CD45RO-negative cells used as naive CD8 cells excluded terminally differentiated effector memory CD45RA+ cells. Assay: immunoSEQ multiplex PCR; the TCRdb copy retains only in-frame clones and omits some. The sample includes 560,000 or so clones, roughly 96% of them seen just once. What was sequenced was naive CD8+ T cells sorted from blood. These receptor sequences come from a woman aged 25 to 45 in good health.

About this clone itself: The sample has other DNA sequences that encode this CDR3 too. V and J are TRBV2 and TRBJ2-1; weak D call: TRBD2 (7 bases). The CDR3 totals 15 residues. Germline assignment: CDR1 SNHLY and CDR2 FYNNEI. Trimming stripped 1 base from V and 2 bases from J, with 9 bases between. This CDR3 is CASSEGGGPYNEQFF. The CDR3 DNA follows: TGTGCCAGCAGTGAAGGGGGGGGGCCCTACAATGAGCAGTTCTTC.

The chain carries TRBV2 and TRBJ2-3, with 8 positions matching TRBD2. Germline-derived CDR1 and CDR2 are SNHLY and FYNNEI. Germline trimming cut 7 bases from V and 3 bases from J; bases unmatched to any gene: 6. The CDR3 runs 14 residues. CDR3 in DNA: TGTGCCAGCACCTCGCGGGAGGCTACAGATACGCAGTATTTT. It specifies CASTSREATDTQYF.

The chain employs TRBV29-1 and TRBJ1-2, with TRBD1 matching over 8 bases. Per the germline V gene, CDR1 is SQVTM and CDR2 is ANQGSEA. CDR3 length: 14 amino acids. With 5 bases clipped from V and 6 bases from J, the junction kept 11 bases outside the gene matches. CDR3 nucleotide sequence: TGCAGCGTTTCAAACCCAGGGGGCTCGGATGGCTACACCTTC. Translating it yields CSVSNPGGSDGYTF.

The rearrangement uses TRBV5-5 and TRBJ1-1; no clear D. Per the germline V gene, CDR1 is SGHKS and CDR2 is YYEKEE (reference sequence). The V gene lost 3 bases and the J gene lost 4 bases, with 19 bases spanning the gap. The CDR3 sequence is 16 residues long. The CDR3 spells CASSSYPSMKGTEAFF. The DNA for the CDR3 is TGTGCCAGCAGCTCTTACCCATCGATGAAAGGCACTGAAGCTTTCTTT. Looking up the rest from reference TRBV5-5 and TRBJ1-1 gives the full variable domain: DAGVTQSPTHLIKTRGQQVTLRCSPISGHKSVSWYQQVLGQGPQFIFQYYEKEERGRGNFPDRFSARQFPNYSSELNVNALLLGDSALYLCASSSYPSMKGTEAFFGQGTRLTVV.

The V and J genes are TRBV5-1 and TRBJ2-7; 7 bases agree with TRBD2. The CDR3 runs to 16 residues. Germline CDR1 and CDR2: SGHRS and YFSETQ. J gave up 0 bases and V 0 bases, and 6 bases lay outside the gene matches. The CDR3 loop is CASSLGGLAASYEQYF. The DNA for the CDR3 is TGCGCCAGCAGCTTGGGTGGGCTAGCGGCCTCCTACGAGCAGTACTTC. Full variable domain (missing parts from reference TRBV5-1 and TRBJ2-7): KAGVTQTPRYLIKTRGQQVTLSCSPISGHRSVSWYQQTPGQGLQFLFEYFSETQRNKGNFPGRFSGRQFSNSRSEMNVSTLELGDSALYLCASSLGGLAASYEQYFGPGTRLTVT.